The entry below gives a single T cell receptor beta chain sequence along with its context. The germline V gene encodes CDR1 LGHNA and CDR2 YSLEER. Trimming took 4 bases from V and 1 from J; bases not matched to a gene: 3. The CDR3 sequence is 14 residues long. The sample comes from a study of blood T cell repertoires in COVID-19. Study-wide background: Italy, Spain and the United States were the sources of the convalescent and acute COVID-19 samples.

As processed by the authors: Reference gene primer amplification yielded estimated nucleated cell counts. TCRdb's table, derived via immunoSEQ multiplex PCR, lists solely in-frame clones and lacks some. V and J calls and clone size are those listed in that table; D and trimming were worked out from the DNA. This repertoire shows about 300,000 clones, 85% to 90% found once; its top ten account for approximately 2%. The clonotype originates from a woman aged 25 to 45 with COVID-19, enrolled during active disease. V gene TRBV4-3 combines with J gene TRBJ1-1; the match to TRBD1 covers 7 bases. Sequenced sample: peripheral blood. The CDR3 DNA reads TGCGCCAGCAGCCTCGGGACAGCGAACACTGAAGCTTTCTTT. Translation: CASSLGTANTEAFF.